One and the same sample provided the 18 T cell receptor beta chains below, sequenced in a study of T cell responses to AZD1222 COVID-19 vaccine. The data were produced by immunoSEQ multiplex PCR, yet TCRdb's version contains in-frame clones alone and is incomplete. This table holds approximately 90,000 clones, around 87% found once. The material sequenced was peripheral blood, taken on day 0 of AZD1222 vaccination. The source is an adult in good health.

The rearrangement links TRBV11-1 to TRBJ2-7; D unresolved. In germline, CDR1 is SGHAT, CDR2 FQDESV (reference sequence). The CDR3 has 14 amino acids. Trimming pared 5 bases from V and 0 bases from J, leaving 11 bases between. CDR3 nucleotide sequence: TGTGCCAGCAGCAACTCGTTAGGCTCCTACGAGCAGTACTTC. Its translation: CASSNSLGSYEQYF.

V gene TRBV24-1 combines with J gene TRBJ2-7, with 9 positions matching TRBD1. The ends lost 6 bases at V and 2 bases at J; junction bases unmatched: 7. The CDR3 totals 15 residues. Germline V gene data show CDR1 as KGHDR and CDR2 as SFDVKD. The CDR3, as DNA: TGTGCCACCAGTCCCGGGACAGGGATTCCCTACGAGCAGTACTTC. Its translation is CATSPGTGIPYEQYF.

In DNA, the CDR3 is TGTGCCAGCAGCCCGGGGGATACGCAGTATTTT. Residues: CASSPGDTQYF. This chain links TRBV11-2 with TRBJ2-3; TRBD2 is a possible D gene (5 bases). Trimming cost V 5 bases and J 6 bases, with 6 bases left between them. Germline assignment: CDR1 SGHAT and CDR2 FQNNGV. This CDR3 spans 11 amino acids.

The table lists this clone with a count of one. This chain connects TRBV3-1 (or the pseudogene TRBV3-2) to TRBJ1-2; D gene unclear. CDR1 is LGHDT and CDR2 is YNNKEL in the germline V gene (reference sequence). The CDR3 consists of 13 residues. V was clipped by 2 bases and J by 1 base, with 5 bases between them. CDR3 DNA: TGTGCCAGCAGCCAAACAGTTAACTATGGCTACACCTTC. It yields the protein CASSQTVNYGYTF.

This clone was seen just once. The CDR3 sequence: CASRWTGRGYTF. CDR3 nucleotide sequence: TGTGCCAGCAGGTGGACAGGCCGTGGCTACACCTTC. The chain joins TRBV12-3 or TRBV12-4 to TRBJ1-2; 7 nucleotides align to TRBD1. V trimming: 6 bases; J trimming: 7 bases; junction bases outside the gene matches: 5. This CDR3 is built from 12 residues.

CDR3 in amino acids: CASSLATVEDEQFF. The CDR3 region has the DNA TGTGCCAGCAGCTTAGCGACAGTGGAGGATGAGCAGTTCTTC. The chain combines TRBV7-9 with TRBJ2-1; TRBD1 or TRBD2 may be the D gene (5 bases each). The V and J ends lost 0 bases and 8 bases respectively, with 11 bases between them. This CDR3 is 14 amino acids long. Germline V CDR1 and CDR2: SEHNR, FQNEAQ (reference sequence).

This chain uses TRBV2 with TRBJ2-7; 8 nucleotides line up with TRBD1. The V and J ends lost 11 bases and 7 bases, in that order; junction bases with no gene match: 10. CDR1 is SNHLY and CDR2 is FYNNEI in the germline V gene. This CDR3 has 12 residues. The CDR3 loop is CAGQGQTMEQYF. The CDR3 nucleotides are TGTGCCGGACAGGGACAGACGATGGAGCAGTACTTC.

The chain employs TRBV7-2 and TRBJ2-4; D may correspond to TRBD1 or TRBD2 (5 bases each). Trimming took off 5 bases at V and 4 bases at J, with 15 bases between the two ends. The CDR3 contains 15 residues. Germline CDR1 is SGHTA and CDR2 is FQGNSA. CDR3 protein: CASSAPGTVKNIQYF. The DNA of the CDR3 is TGTGCCAGCAGCGCGCCCGGGACGGTGAAAAACATTCAGTACTTC. Supplemented by reference TRBV7-2 and TRBJ2-4, the full variable domain reads GAGVSQSPSNKVTEKGKDVELRCDPISGHTALYWYRQSLGQGLEFLIYFQGNSAPDKSGLPSDRFSAERTGGSVSTLTIQRTQQEDSAVYLCASSAPGTVKNIQYFGAGTRLSVL.

The genes are TRBV28 and TRBJ1-1; 9 nucleotides agree with TRBD1. The CDR3 runs 13 residues. The V segment lost 3 bases and the J segment 8 bases; nucleotides outside the gene matches: 4. Looked up from germline, CDR1 is MDHEN and CDR2 is SYDVKM. The CDR3 reads CASSFTGGLEAFF. As DNA, the CDR3 is TGTGCCAGCAGTTTTACAGGGGGCTTAGAAGCTTTCTTT.

This rearrangement joins TRBV24-1 to TRBJ2-5; possibly TRBD1 or TRBD2 for D (5 bases each). This CDR3 region has 12 residues. CDR1 is KGHDR, CDR2 SFDVKD, per germline. The V gene lost 9 bases and the J gene lost 5 bases, with 12 bases spanning the gap. CDR3 DNA sequence: TGTGCCACCGGGACGGTGCGTGAGACCCAGTACTTC. Protein: CATGTVRETQYF.

This rearrangement joins TRBV18 to TRBJ2-7, with D tentatively TRBD2 (5 bases). In germline, CDR1 is KGHSH, CDR2 LQKENI. The CDR3 covers 13 residues. V was cut by 3 bases and J by 4 bases, with 10 bases left in between. CDR3 residues: CASSPRELYEQYF. DNA of the CDR3: TGTGCCAGCTCACCCCGGGAATTGTACGAGCAGTACTTC.

Worth noting for this clone: Other DNA sequences in the same sample also yield this CDR3. The CDR3 loop reads CASSVTGNSPLHF. Here the CDR3 DNA reads TGTGCCAGCAGCGTGACAGGGAATTCACCCCTCCACTTT. This sequence joins TRBV9 and TRBJ1-6; TRBD1 aligns across 7 bases. The junction had 0 bases not matched to a gene; V was cut back by 2 bases and J by 7 bases. The CDR3 has 13 amino acids. From germline, CDR1 is SGDLS and CDR2 YYNGEE. Full variable domain (missing parts from reference TRBV9 and TRBJ1-6): DSGVTQTPKHLITATGQRVTLRCSPRSGDLSVYWYQQSLDQGLQFLIQYYNGEERAKGNILERFSAQQFPDLHSELNLSSLELGDSALYFCASSVTGNSPLHFGNGTRLTVT.

This clone appeared a single time. J is TRBJ1-2 and V is TRBV30, with D possibly matching TRBD1 (5 bases). This CDR3 has 11 amino acids. In germline, CDR1 is GTSNPN, CDR2 SVGIG (reference sequence). V was clipped by 8 bases and J by 4 bases, with 11 bases between them. The CDR3 here is CAGGAAYGYTF. CDR3 bases: TGTGCCGGAGGGGCAGCCTATGGCTACACCTTC.

The CDR3 nucleotides are TGCGCCAGCAGCCAAACTAGCGGGGGGGACTTGTACAATGAGCAGTTCTTC. Translation: CASSQTSGGDLYNEQFF. This rearrangement joins TRBV5-1 to TRBJ2-1, with TRBD2 identical over 13 bases. The germline V gene has CDR1 SGHRS and CDR2 YFSETQ. This CDR3 comprises 17 residues. The junction had 8 bases not matched to a gene; V was cut back by 4 bases and J by 4 bases.

V usage is TRBV7-3 and J usage is TRBJ1-1, with D uncertain. The CDR3 sequence is 15 residues long. The V end was cut by 2 bases, the J end by 3 bases, with 13 bases between. The germline V gene encodes CDR1 SGHTA and CDR2 FQGTGA. This CDR3 reads CASSLEGGSYTEAFF. The CDR3 DNA reads as TGTGCCAGCAGCTTAGAAGGAGGCAGCTACACTGAAGCTTTCTTT.

For this clone: The same CDR3 can be traced to other DNA sequences in this sample. V usage is TRBV14 and J usage is TRBJ1-1; the D is unclear. This CDR3 comprises 15 residues. Germline-derived CDR1 and CDR2 are SGHDN and FVKESK. V lost 1 base and J lost 2, with 11 bases in between. CDR3: CASSQVAGANTEAFF. In DNA, the CDR3 is TGTGCCAGCAGCCAAGTAGCAGGAGCTAACACTGAAGCTTTCTTT.

The chain couples TRBV6-5 to TRBJ1-2; 8 nucleotides match TRBD1. The germline gives CDR1 MNHEY, CDR2 SVGAGI. V was pared by 6 bases and J by 0 bases, with 3 bases of the junction left unmatched. The length of the CDR3 is 14 residues. CDR3 in amino acids: CASRLQGANYGYTF. CDR3 DNA sequence: TGTGCCAGCAGGTTACAGGGGGCTAACTATGGCTACACCTTC.

This clone was detected once. The rearrangement links TRBV5-6 to TRBJ2-5; D not certain. The germline gives CDR1 SGHDT, CDR2 YYEEEE. The CDR3 has 13 amino acids. V shed 2 bases and J shed 7 bases, with 12 bases lying between them. The CDR3 nucleotides are TGTGCCAGCAGCTTTGGACGTGATGGGACCCAGTACTTC. Its protein product is CASSFGRDGTQYF. The full variable domain, rest sourced from reference TRBV5-6 and TRBJ2-5, is DAGVTQSPTHLIKTRGQQVTLRCSPKSGHDTVSWYQQALGQGPQFIFQYYEEEERQRGNFPDRFSGHQFPNYSSELNVNALLLGDSALYLCASSFGRDGTQYFGPGTRLLVL.